This TCR beta chain was sequenced in a study of PD-1 blockade in classical Hodgkin lymphoma. Study-wide points: Sources of repertoire differences remain undefined, possibly disease activity or prior therapy. Complete responders matched newly diagnosed patients in baseline diversity.

Sequencing was performed with immunoSEQ multiplex PCR; in TCRdb, only in-frame clones are kept and a portion is missing. The sample holds roughly 45,000 clones; under 75% are singletons and the top ten take under 3.5%. The CDR3 sequence is 15 residues long. Trimming shortened V by 0 bases and J by 7 bases, and 13 bases separated the two germline ends. The V gene's germline CDR1 is KGHSH and CDR2 LQKENI. In regard to this clone: Its cognate antigen is unknown.

Patients all relapsed after autologous stem cell transplantation, and there was variation in brentuximab vedotin exposure. The study recorded best responses of complete response, partial response or progressive disease. The sample in question was peripheral blood mononuclear cells (PBMCs), obtained before the second cycle of nivolumab. V gene TRBV18 combines with J gene TRBJ2-1; weak D call: TRBD2 (6 bases). The source is a human donor with classical Hodgkin lymphoma. The CDR3 region has the DNA TGTGCCAGCTCACCACCGGAGGGGTCTATGAATGAGCAGTTCTTC. Translated: CASSPPEGSMNEQFF. Variable domain in full (rest from reference TRBV18 and TRBJ2-1): NAGVMQNPRHLVRRRGQEARLRCSPMKGHSHVYWYRQLPEEGLKFMVYLQKENIIDESGMPKERFSAEFPKEGPSILRIQQVVRGDSAAYFCASSPPEGSMNEQFFGPGTRLTVL.